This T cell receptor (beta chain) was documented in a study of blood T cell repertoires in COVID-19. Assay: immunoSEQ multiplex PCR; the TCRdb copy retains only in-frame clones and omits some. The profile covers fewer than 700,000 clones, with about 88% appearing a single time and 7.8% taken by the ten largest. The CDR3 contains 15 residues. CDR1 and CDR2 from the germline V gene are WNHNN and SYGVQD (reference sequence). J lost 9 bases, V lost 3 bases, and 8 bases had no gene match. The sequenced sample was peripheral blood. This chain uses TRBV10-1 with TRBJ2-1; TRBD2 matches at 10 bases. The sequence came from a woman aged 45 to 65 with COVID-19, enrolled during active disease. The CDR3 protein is CASSELAGFSGEQFF. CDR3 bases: TGCGCCAGCAGTGAACTAGCGGGGTTCTCCGGTGAGCAGTTCTTC.